Shown below are 28 T cell receptor beta chains from a single sample sequenced in a study of T cell responses to AZD1222 COVID-19 vaccine. Clones were sequenced by immunoSEQ multiplex PCR, and TCRdb holds only the in-frame ones, with some missing. The table lists 90,000 to 120,000 clones, 75% to 95% of them singletons. The source was peripheral blood, collected 28 days after the second AZD1222 dose. The receptors shown here come from an adult who received the AZD1222 COVID-19 vaccine.

The V gene is TRBV30, the J gene TRBJ2-5, with D perhaps TRBD1 (7 bases). Between the trimmed V and J ends, which lost 6 bases and 4 bases, there was a span of 18 bases. From germline, CDR1 is GTSNPN and CDR2 SVGIG (reference sequence). CDR3 size: 14 residues. The CDR3 sequence is CACDLGQGGETQYF. The CDR3, as DNA: TGTGCCTGTGATCTGGGGCAGGGGGGAGAGACCCAGTACTTC.

This clone has just one count. The chain has TRBV29-1 and TRBJ1-2, with 8 bases matching TRBD1. The CDR3 spans 14 residues. After removal of 5 bases from V and 8 bases from J, the junction contained 13 bases not matched to a gene. Germline V lookup: CDR1 SQVTM, CDR2 ANQGSEA. CDR3 amino acids: CSVSLRDRTRGYTF. The CDR3 bases are TGCAGCGTTTCCCTTCGGGACAGGACACGAGGCTACACCTTC.

In regard to this clone: Other DNA sequences in this sample translate to the same CDR3. The chain couples TRBV7-8 to TRBJ1-1, with 9 bases aligning to TRBD1. This CDR3 has 16 residues. Trimming took 2 bases from V and 0 from J; bases not matched to a gene: 4. Germline V gene lookup returns CDR1 SGHVS and CDR2 FQNEAQ. CDR3 sequence reads: CASSLRDRGLNTEAFF. In DNA form, the CDR3 reads TGTGCCAGCAGCTTAAGAGACAGGGGGTTGAACACTGAAGCTTTCTTT.

This clone is a singleton in its sample. This chain joins TRBV6-5 and TRBJ1-2; D is unresolved. The CDR3 totals 13 residues. Germline CDR1 and CDR2: MNHEY and SVGAGI. The V and J ends lost 0 bases and 4 bases respectively, with 6 bases between them. As DNA, the CDR3 is TGTGCCAGCAGTTACTCAGGGAGCTATGGCTACACCTTC. It encodes CASSYSGSYGYTF.

The CDR3: CASTNRGPDTQYF. Here the CDR3 DNA reads TGTGCCAGCACAAACCGGGGCCCCGATACGCAGTATTTT. The chain couples TRBV2 to TRBJ2-3; D assignment may be TRBD1 or TRBD2 (5 bases each). Germline V gives CDR1 SNHLY, CDR2 FYNNEI. The CDR3 contains 13 residues. Trimming left V 7 bases short and J 6 bases short, with 14 bases between.

The V and J genes are TRBV2 and TRBJ1-4, with TRBD1 as a possible D gene (6 bases). Trimming removed 5 bases from V and 7 bases from J, with 14 bases in between. From germline, CDR1 is SNHLY and CDR2 FYNNEI. This CDR3 comprises 14 residues. The CDR3 spells CASSPRTVPEKLFF. As DNA, the CDR3 is TGTGCCAGCAGTCCCCGGACAGTTCCTGAAAAACTGTTTTTT.

The chain couples TRBV11-2 to TRBJ2-3; 9 positions agree with TRBD1. The CDR3 runs to 15 residues. The junction had 6 bases not matched to a gene; V was cut back by 5 bases and J by 3 bases. The germline gives CDR1 SGHAT, CDR2 FQNNGV. The CDR3, as DNA: TGTGCCAGCAGCCATCGACAGGGGGGGACAGATACGCAGTATTTT. It encodes CASSHRQGGTDTQYF.

The chain carries TRBV6-1 and TRBJ1-2; D call uncertain. The CDR3 runs to 13 residues. Trimming pared 1 base from V and 1 base from J, leaving 4 bases between. Germline V gives CDR1 MNHNS, CDR2 SASEGT. In DNA, the CDR3 is TGTGCCAGCAGTGAAGGGCTTAACTATGGCTACACCTTC. Protein sequence: CASSEGLNYGYTF.

This clone was seen a handful of times. The chain carries TRBV6-4 and TRBJ2-3, with D perhaps TRBD1 (6 bases). Trimming removed 2 bases at V and 0 bases at J, with 6 bases between. The CDR3 is made up of 14 amino acids. Germline loops: CDR1 MRHNA, CDR2 SNTAGT. DNA for the CDR3: TGTGCCAGCAGTGACGGGACAAGCACAGATACGCAGTATTTT. Protein product: CASSDGTSTDTQYF.

This chain links TRBV14 with TRBJ2-1; no firm D call. Trimming removed 4 bases from V and 8 bases from J, with 9 bases in between. The CDR3 has 12 residues. Germline CDR1 is SGHDN and CDR2 is FVKESK. The CDR3 region has the DNA TGTGCCAGCAGCCCTAGAACCGATGAGCAGTTCTTC. Its translation: CASSPRTDEQFF.

The chain couples TRBV13 to TRBJ1-3; TRBD1 aligns across 9 bases. Per germline, CDR1 PRHDT and CDR2 FYEKMQ (reference sequence). The length of the CDR3 is 16 residues. The V segment lost 4 bases and the J segment 1 base; nucleotides outside the gene matches: 5. CDR3 loop: CASSYGTGLSGNTIYF. In DNA, the CDR3 is TGTGCCAGCAGCTACGGGACAGGGTTATCTGGAAACACCATATATTTT.

V is TRBV11-2 and J is TRBJ1-5; the match to TRBD1 covers 9 bases. In germline, CDR1 is SGHAT, CDR2 FQNNGV. The J segment lost 7 bases and the V segment lost 3 bases, leaving 4 bases of the junction unmatched. The CDR3 loop spans 14 amino acids. CDR3 coding DNA: TGTGCCAGCAGCTTCACAGGGGGCGGGCAGCCCCAGCATTTT. The encoded protein is CASSFTGGGQPQHF.

This chain links TRBV15 with TRBJ2-7; TRBD2 agrees at 9 bases. The V gene end was trimmed by 4 bases and the J gene end by 6 bases; junction bases not matched to a gene: 13. CDR1 LNHNV and CDR2 YYDKDF come from the germline V gene (reference sequence). CDR3 length: 16 residues. CDR3 residues: CATSNAQTGTSFEQYF. The CDR3 DNA reads as TGTGCCACCAGCAACGCTCAGACCGGGACTAGCTTCGAGCAGTACTTC.

This rearrangement joins TRBV13 to TRBJ1-2; D possibly corresponds to TRBD1 (6 bases). CDR1 is PRHDT, CDR2 FYEKMQ, per germline (reference sequence). Trimming left V 4 bases short and J 7 bases short, with 22 bases between. The CDR3 totals 16 residues. The CDR3 sequence is CASSSTQRQVYGGYTF. The CDR3 nucleotides read TGTGCCAGCAGCTCAACACAACGACAGGTGTATGGTGGCTACACCTTC.

V is TRBV6-1 and J is TRBJ1-6, with 8 bases matching TRBD1. The germline V gene encodes CDR1 MNHNS and CDR2 SASEGT. This CDR3 contains 13 residues. The V segment lost 3 bases and the J segment 9 bases; nucleotides outside the gene matches: 1. The CDR3 region is CASSEDRVSPLHF. For the CDR3, the DNA is TGTGCCAGCAGTGAGGACAGGGTTTCACCCCTCCACTTT.

The chain recombines TRBV7-9 with TRBJ1-1; D possibly corresponds to TRBD1 (5 bases). V lost 5 bases, J lost 0 bases, and 13 bases lay in between. Germline CDR1 reads SEHNR; CDR2 reads FQNEAQ (reference sequence). The CDR3 loop spans 15 amino acids. Here the CDR3 DNA reads TGTGCCAGCAGCCGCAACAGGAAAATGAACACTGAAGCTTTCTTT. Amino acid sequence: CASSRNRKMNTEAFF.

The V call is TRBV28, the J call TRBJ2-2; 9 bases agree with TRBD1. This CDR3 is 24 amino acids long. Germline values: CDR1 MDHEN, CDR2 SYDVKM. V lost 4 bases to trimming and J lost 5 bases; unmatched junction nucleotides: 32. CDR3 region: CASSSQIGLSKVRDREWQTGELFF. DNA for the CDR3: TGTGCCAGCAGTTCACAAATCGGGTTATCAAAGGTCCGGGACAGGGAGTGGCAAACCGGGGAGCTGTTTTTT. The whole variable domain, remainder taken from reference TRBV28 and TRBJ2-2, is DVKVTQSSRYLVKRTGEKVFLECVQDMDHENMFWYRQDPGLGLRLIYFSYDVKMKEKGDIPEGYSVSREKKERFSLILESASTNQTSMYLCASSSQIGLSKVRDREWQTGELFFGEGSRLTVL.

This rearrangement joins TRBV12-3 or TRBV12-4 to TRBJ2-1; tentatively, D is TRBD2 (5 bases). The CDR3 extends over 13 amino acids. V was shortened by 6 bases and J by 8 bases, with 14 bases between the two germline ends. The CDR3 coding sequence is TGTGCCAGCAGCCCACCGGGCGGGCATGAGCAGTTCTTC. Residues: CASSPPGGHEQFF.

The V and J genes are TRBV6-5 and TRBJ2-2; no clear D. V was trimmed by 6 bases and J by 5 bases, leaving 10 bases between them. CDR1 is MNHEY and CDR2 is SVGAGI in the germline V gene. The CDR3 contains 13 residues. The CDR3 region has the DNA TGTGCCAGCAGATTGGATGGAACCGGGGAGCTGTTTTTT. As protein: CASRLDGTGELFF.

The V call is TRBV19, the J call TRBJ2-2; 8 bases are a match to TRBD2. Trimming removed 7 bases from V and 6 bases from J; junction bases left unmatched: 19. The length of the CDR3 is 18 residues. Germline values: CDR1 LNHDA, CDR2 SQIVND (reference sequence). This chain's CDR3 is CASTSDLGGTRVAGELFF. CDR3 sequence (DNA): TGTGCCAGTACCTCCGACTTAGGCGGGACTAGAGTAGCCGGGGAGCTGTTTTTT.

The chain uses TRBV28 and TRBJ1-2; D gene uncertain. The CDR3 spans 11 residues. The germline gives CDR1 MDHEN, CDR2 SYDVKM. Trimming removed 2 bases at V and 7 bases at J, with 5 bases between. The CDR3 sequence is CASSLGVGYTF. CDR3 in DNA: TGTGCCAGCAGTTTAGGTGTTGGCTACACCTTC.

The genes are TRBV4-2 and TRBJ2-1; possible D gene TRBD2, 5 bases. The germline V gene encodes CDR1 LGHNA and CDR2 YNFKEQ. V lost 2 bases and J lost 0, with 11 bases in between. The CDR3 has 16 residues. The CDR3 protein is CASSQNGESSYNEQFF. CDR3 bases: TGTGCCAGCAGCCAAAACGGGGAGAGCTCCTACAATGAGCAGTTCTTC.

The V gene is TRBV5-4, the J gene TRBJ2-2, with 10 bases fitting TRBD1. V gave up 0 bases and J gave up 5 bases; unmatched junction bases: 7. CDR1 is SGHNT, CDR2 YYREEE, per germline (reference sequence). The CDR3 runs 17 residues. CDR3 amino acids: CASSLGGQGKRTGELFF. The CDR3 DNA reads as TGTGCCAGCAGCTTGGGGGGACAGGGGAAGAGAACCGGGGAGCTGTTTTTT.

This chain uses TRBV29-1 with TRBJ1-1; TRBD1 agrees at 10 bases. The ends lost 6 bases at V and 0 bases at J; junction bases unmatched: 7. CDR1 and CDR2 (germline): SQVTM, ANQGSEA. The CDR3 runs to 15 residues. The CDR3: CSVHGQGEMNTEAFF. In nucleotides, the CDR3 is TGCAGCGTCCATGGACAGGGGGAAATGAACACTGAAGCTTTCTTT.

V and J are TRBV30 and TRBJ1-2, with D perhaps TRBD1 (5 bases). The V gene's germline CDR1 is GTSNPN and CDR2 SVGIG (reference sequence). Deletions cut 3 bases from V and 8 bases from J, with 13 bases between. CDR3 size: 12 residues. The CDR3 DNA follows: TGTGCCTGGAGCCCAGGGAACGGAGGCTACACCTTC. As protein: CAWSPGNGGYTF.

This clone has just one count. The genes are TRBV10-2 and TRBJ2-1; TRBD2 agrees at 7 bases. The CDR3 length is 12 residues. Trimming took 8 bases from V and 4 from J; bases not matched to a gene: 2. Germline V gives CDR1 WSHSY, CDR2 SAAADI. The CDR3 DNA follows: TGCGCCAGCTCGGGACTATACAATGAGCAGTTCTTC. Translating it yields CASSGLYNEQFF.

The genes are TRBV28 and TRBJ2-7; D remains ambiguous. With 2 bases removed from V and 4 bases from J, the gap between germline ends came to 9 bases. CDR1 MDHEN and CDR2 SYDVKM come from the germline V gene. The CDR3 has 13 amino acids. DNA for the CDR3: TGTGCCAGCAGTTTACTCAAGTTGTACGAGCAGTACTTC. This codes for CASSLLKLYEQYF.

The chain recombines TRBV18 with TRBJ2-7; D ambiguous. V was clipped by 5 bases and J by 1 base, with 18 bases between them. The CDR3 length is 16 residues. Germline assignment: CDR1 KGHSH and CDR2 LQKENI. The chain's CDR3 is CASSMGSSPDSYEQYF. In DNA form, the CDR3 reads TGTGCCAGCTCAATGGGCTCTTCCCCCGATTCCTACGAGCAGTACTTC.